The 26 T cell receptor beta chains below come from one sample, sequenced in a study of blood T cells in healthy people across ages. Then a second PCR, running about 7 to 11 cycles, was carried out with a sample-barcoded 5' primer and a J-beta primer mix. TCRdb called the 5' RACE reads again in MiXCR, with one record for every CDR3 protein. This sample has roughly 2 million distinct CDR3 sequences, with 49% found just once. What was sequenced was blood. The origin of the receptors is a woman between 40 and 55 years old in good health.

This clonotype was observed a handful of times. The CDR3 spells CSGGLAGAAKNIQYF. CDR3 DNA: TGCAGTGGGGGTTTGGCGGGGGCTGCCAAAAACATTCAGTACTTC. V usage is TRBV20-1 and J usage is TRBJ2-4; D may be TRBD2 (7 bases). Germline lookup yields CDR1 DFQATT and CDR2 SNEGSKA (reference sequence). The CDR3 runs to 15 residues. The V end lost 7 bases, the J end lost 1 base, and 17 bases lay between the germline ends.

V gene TRBV18 combines with J gene TRBJ2-1; 7 bases are shared with TRBD1. J gave up 5 bases and V 5 bases, and 6 bases lay outside the gene matches. The CDR3 spans 14 residues. Germline loops: CDR1 KGHSH, CDR2 LQKENI. This CDR3 reads CASSEQGLNNEQFF. The CDR3 DNA is TGTGCCAGCTCAGAACAGGGGCTCAACAATGAGCAGTTCTTC.

V usage is TRBV15 and J usage is TRBJ2-1; the D is unclear. TRBJ2-7 explains the end of the DNA better; the J call may be wrong. This CDR3 is built from 16 residues. Germline loops: CDR1 LNHNV, CDR2 YYDKDF (reference sequence). CDR3 loop: CATSRDRGVATDEQYF. DNA of the CDR3: TGTGCCACCAGCAGAGATCGTGGGGTAGCAACGGATGAGCAGTACTTC.

The J gene is TRBJ2-2, the V gene TRBV7-2, with D possibly TRBD1 on 5 matching bases. The CDR3 has 14 residues. Between the trimmed V and J ends, which lost 1 base and 6 bases, there was a span of 9 bases. Germline assignment: CDR1 SGHTA and CDR2 FQGNSA. CDR3 DNA sequence: TGTGCCAGCAGCTTAGACCAGGGTCCCGGGGAGCTGTTTTTT. It translates to CASSLDQGPGELFF.

The J gene is TRBJ2-7, the V gene TRBV28; 7 nucleotides agree with TRBD1. Trimming cost V 8 bases and J 10 bases; bases outside gene matches: 17. The CDR3 sequence is 14 residues long. Germline CDR1 is MDHEN and CDR2 is SYDVKM. In DNA form, the CDR3 reads TGTGCCAGCCTGAGACAGGGAAGGGGGAGAACCCAGTACTTC. As protein: CASLRQGRGRTQYF.

The CDR3 region is CASSEAFLGAYGSSTDTQYF. The CDR3 nucleotides are TGTGCCAGCAGTGAAGCGTTTTTGGGGGCGTATGGTAGTAGCACAGATACGCAGTATTTT. The chain uses TRBV6-1 and TRBJ2-3; perhaps TRBD1 as D (6 bases). Trimming took off 0 bases at V and 0 bases at J, with 22 bases between the two ends. The CDR3 loop spans 20 amino acids. Germline V gene lookup returns CDR1 MNHNS and CDR2 SASEGT.

The genes are TRBV10-3 and TRBJ1-6; maybe TRBD1 (6 bases). Germline V gives CDR1 ENHRY, CDR2 SYGVKD. This CDR3 is built from 13 residues. V was clipped by 4 bases and J by 7 bases, with 8 bases between them. CDR3 loop: CAISADRNSPLHF. The CDR3 DNA sequence: TGTGCCATCAGTGCGGACAGAAATTCACCCCTCCACTTT.

The chain links TRBV28 to TRBJ2-5; TRBD2 aligns across 9 bases. Germline V gene sequence: CDR1 MDHEN, CDR2 SYDVKM. V shed 6 bases and J 1 base; nucleotides not matched to a gene: 6. There are 15 residues in the CDR3. The CDR3: CASREQGLAQETQYF. The CDR3 nucleotides are TGTGCCAGCAGAGAACAGGGACTAGCCCAAGAGACCCAGTACTTC. The full variable domain, completed using reference TRBV28 and TRBJ2-5, is DVKVTQSSRYLVKRTGEKVFLECVQDMDHENMFWYRQDPGLGLRLIYFSYDVKMKEKGDIPEGYSVSREKKERFSLILESASTNQTSMYLCASREQGLAQETQYFGPGTRLLVL.

This clonotype was picked up one time. This chain joins TRBV4-3 and TRBJ2-7; 7 positions agree with TRBD1. Unmatched junction bases numbered 10, after V lost 0 bases and J lost 5 bases. CDR3 length: 16 residues. From germline, CDR1 is LGHNA and CDR2 YSLEER. CDR3 DNA: TGCGCCAGCAGCCAAGATCCGACCGACAGGGCCGACGAGCAGTACTTC. Protein product: CASSQDPTDRADEQYF.

The chain couples TRBV27 to TRBJ2-1, with TRBD1 identical over 8 bases. This CDR3 region has 16 residues. Unmatched junction bases numbered 7, after V lost 3 bases and J lost 3 bases. The germline CDR1 and CDR2 sequences are MNHEY and SMNVEV (reference sequence). CDR3 coding DNA: TGTGCCAGCAGTTTCCTCCGACAGGGGTGCTACAATGAGCAGTTCTTC. It translates to CASSFLRQGCYNEQFF.

Regarding this clonotype: An end of the junction does not agree with germline; a read error may underlie this. The genes are TRBV11-2 and TRBJ2-1, with D possibly matching TRBD2 (6 bases). The length of the CDR3 is 14 residues. Germline loops: CDR1 SGHAT, CDR2 FQNNGV. CDR3 sequence reads: CASSLGGGANGQFF. The CDR3 region has the DNA TGTGCCAGCAGCTTAGGGGGCGGGGCGAATGGGCAGTTCTTC.

This clonotype has more than one count but fewer than ten. The chain links TRBV15 to TRBJ2-7; D might be TRBD1 (5 bases). The length of the CDR3 is 15 residues. Trimming removed 0 bases from V and 4 bases from J, with 13 bases in between. Germline CDR1 and CDR2: LNHNV and YYDKDF (reference sequence). The CDR3 here is CATSRDKGSGYEQYF. The CDR3 DNA sequence: TGTGCCACCAGCAGAGATAAGGGGTCCGGGTACGAGCAGTACTTC.

This clonotype was picked up a small number of times. V gene TRBV10-2 combines with J gene TRBJ2-4; D remains unclear. Judging by the DNA end, TRBJ2-7 fits better; the J call may be wrong. CDR1 and CDR2 from the germline V gene are WSHSY and SAAADI. This CDR3 is built from 12 residues. The CDR3 is CASSVADSEQYF. The CDR3 DNA follows: TGCGCCAGCAGTGTCGCGGATTCCGAGCAGTACTTC.

This clonotype was observed a handful of times. The chain is built from TRBV4-1 and TRBJ2-3, with a possible D match to TRBD2 (5 bases). Germline lookup yields CDR1 MGHRA and CDR2 YSYEKL. The CDR3 runs 16 residues. V lost 0 bases and J 2 bases, leaving 12 bases between the germline ends. The CDR3 loop is CASSQDGVPYTDTQYF. As DNA, the CDR3 is TGCGCCAGCAGCCAAGACGGGGTTCCCTACACAGATACGCAGTATTTT.

This clonotype was detected a few times. The chain carries TRBV6-5 and TRBJ1-5; D is uncertain. Germline CDR1 and CDR2: MNHEY and SVGAGI. This CDR3 comprises 20 residues. V dropped 0 bases and J dropped 0 bases, with 21 bases sitting between them. This CDR3 is CASSYSGVVRFGYSNQPQHF. The CDR3 bases are TGTGCCAGCAGTTACTCTGGGGTAGTCCGGTTCGGGTATAGCAATCAGCCCCAGCATTTT.

This clonotype occurred a few times. V is TRBV27 and J is TRBJ1-2, with D possibly TRBD1 on 5 matching bases. V gave up 6 bases and J gave up 0 bases, with 8 bases separating them. The CDR3 totals 13 residues. Germline V gene sequence: CDR1 MNHEY, CDR2 SMNVEV (reference sequence). DNA for the CDR3: TGTGCCAGCAGGGAGACAGCTAACTATGGCTACACCTTC. Protein product: CASRETANYGYTF.

This clonotype came up a few times. The chain combines TRBV7-2 with TRBJ1-5, with a weak D call TRBD1 (6 bases). V shed 4 bases and J shed 1 base, with 11 bases lying between them. The germline CDR1 and CDR2 sequences are SGHTA and FQGNSA. The CDR3 has 15 residues. The CDR3, as DNA: TGTGCCAGCAGCTCGCAGGGGATAAGCAATCAGCCCCAGCATTTT. Protein sequence: CASSSQGISNQPQHF. The whole variable domain, filled in from reference TRBV7-2 and TRBJ1-5, reads GAGVSQSPSNKVTEKGKDVELRCDPISGHTALYWYRQSLGQGLEFLIYFQGNSAPDKSGLPSDRFSAERTGGSVSTLTIQRTQQEDSAVYLCASSSQGISNQPQHFGDGTRLSIL.

V usage is TRBV7-2 and J usage is TRBJ1-2, with 8 bases matching TRBD1. The germline V gene encodes CDR1 SGHTA and CDR2 FQGNSA. This CDR3 spans 13 amino acids. The V segment lost 5 bases and the J segment 8 bases; nucleotides outside the gene matches: 7. DNA of the CDR3: TGTGCCAGCAGCCGCGGACAGGGTCGGGGCTACACCTTC. This codes for CASSRGQGRGYTF.

The gene calls are TRBV6-6 and TRBJ1-6; 7 bases fit TRBD1. This CDR3 is built from 14 residues. Germline V CDR1 and CDR2: MNHNY, SVGAGI (reference sequence). Trimming cost V 6 bases and J 6 bases; bases outside gene matches: 5. The DNA of the CDR3 is TGTGCCAGCAGGGTCGGACAGGTTAATTCACCCCTCCACTTT. Protein: CASRVGQVNSPLHF.

The chain uses TRBV29-1 and TRBJ2-1, with TRBD1 identical over 9 bases. From germline, CDR1 is SQVTM and CDR2 ANQGSEA. V trimming: 8 bases; J trimming: 4 bases; junction bases outside the gene matches: 3. This CDR3 is built from 12 residues. The CDR3 DNA sequence: TGCAGCTGGACAGGGGTTTACAATGAGCAGTTCTTC. This encodes CSWTGVYNEQFF.

The chain has TRBV28 and TRBJ1-1; TRBD1 is a possible D gene (5 bases). The CDR3 covers 12 residues. With 9 bases removed from V and 5 bases from J, the gap between germline ends came to 13 bases. The V gene's germline CDR1 is MDHEN and CDR2 SYDVKM. The CDR3 reads CARSPRGTEAFF. CDR3 sequence (DNA): TGTGCCAGGTCACCCCGGGGGACTGAAGCTTTCTTT.

This chain uses TRBV9 with TRBJ2-3, with 9 bases that match TRBD2. From germline, CDR1 is SGDLS and CDR2 YYNGEE. Trimming cost V 5 bases and J 3 bases; bases outside gene matches: 7. This CDR3 spans 15 amino acids. For the CDR3, the DNA is TGTGCCAGCAGAGGGGCGGGGGGGCTAACAGATACGCAGTATTTT. Residues: CASRGAGGLTDTQYF.

This clonotype was picked up one time. The chain has TRBV4-3 and TRBJ1-5; unclear D gene. V was pared by 0 bases and J by 1 base, with 7 bases between. CDR3 length equals 15 residues. The germline V gene encodes CDR1 LGHNA and CDR2 YSLEER. The CDR3 bases are TGCGCCAGCAGCCAAGAGGTCTTAAGCAATCAGCCCCAGCATTTT. Amino acid sequence: CASSQEVLSNQPQHF.

The chain combines TRBV5-1 with TRBJ1-1, with D maybe TRBD1 (5 bases). The CDR3 contains 16 residues. Trimming removed 1 base at V and 0 bases at J, with 13 bases between. The germline V gene encodes CDR1 SGHRS and CDR2 YFSETQ. The CDR3 region has the DNA TGCGCCAGCAGCTTGAGCCTCGGACATATGAACACTGAAGCTTTCTTT. It specifies CASSLSLGHMNTEAFF. The full variable domain, completed using reference TRBV5-1 and TRBJ1-1, is KAGVTQTPRYLIKTRGQQVTLSCSPISGHRSVSWYQQTPGQGLQFLFEYFSETQRNKGNFPGRFSGRQFSNSRSEMNVSTLELGDSALYLCASSLSLGHMNTEAFFGQGTRLTVV.

The chain carries TRBV7-2 and TRBJ2-5; the match to TRBD2 covers 10 bases. The last part of the DNA fits TRBJ2-7 better; the J call may be wrong. The germline CDR1 and CDR2 sequences are SGHTA and FQGNSA. The CDR3 extends over 15 amino acids. The CDR3 coding sequence is TGTGCCAGCAGCTTCGGCGGGACTAGCGCCTACGAGCAGTACTTC. Translation: CASSFGGTSAYEQYF.

The chain uses TRBV6-6 and TRBJ2-7; a possible D gene is TRBD2 (7 bases). Germline CDR1 is MNHNY and CDR2 is SVGAGI (reference sequence). V dropped 6 bases and J dropped 4 bases, with 19 bases sitting between them. This CDR3 region has 15 residues. Written as DNA, the CDR3 is TGTGCCAGCAGCCGCGGGGGCCTCGGAGAGTACGAGCAGTACTTC. Amino acid sequence: CASSRGGLGEYEQYF.